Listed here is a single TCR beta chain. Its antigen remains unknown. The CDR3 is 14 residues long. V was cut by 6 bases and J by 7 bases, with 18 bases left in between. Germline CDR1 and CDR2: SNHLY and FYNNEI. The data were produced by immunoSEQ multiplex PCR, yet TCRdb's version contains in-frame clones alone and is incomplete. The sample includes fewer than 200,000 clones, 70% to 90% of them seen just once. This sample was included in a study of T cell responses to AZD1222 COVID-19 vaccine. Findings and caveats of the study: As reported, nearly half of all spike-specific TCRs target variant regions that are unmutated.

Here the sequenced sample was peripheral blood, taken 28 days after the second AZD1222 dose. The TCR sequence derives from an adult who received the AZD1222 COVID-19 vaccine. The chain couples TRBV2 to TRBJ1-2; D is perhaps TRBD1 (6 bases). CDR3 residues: CASSSEGGVAGYTF. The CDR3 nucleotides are TGTGCCAGCAGCTCCGAGGGGGGGGTGGCTGGCTACACCTTC.